This passage covers 17 T cell receptor beta chains from one sample sequenced in a study of STAT3 mutations in large granular lymphocyte leukemia. General study points: At least one immunodominant TCR beta clonotype appeared in every T-cell large granular lymphocyte leukemia patient.

These receptors have no identified antigens. Data came from immunoSEQ multiplex PCR; TCRdb stores just in-frame clones and leaves some out. The sample records some 7,000 clones, approximately 54% being singletons. The sequenced sample was peripheral blood mononuclear cells. The receptors here all came from a boy younger than 18 with T-cell large granular lymphocyte leukemia. Some clones in this sample may be carry-over from other donors' samples.

This sequence joins TRBV18 and TRBJ2-7; tentative D call: TRBD1 (5 bases). This CDR3 comprises 14 residues. V was cut by 0 bases and J by 4 bases, with 10 bases left in between. CDR1 is KGHSH, CDR2 LQKENI, per germline. CDR3 sequence reads: CASSPPQGWYEQYF. The CDR3 DNA follows: TGTGCCAGCTCACCACCGCAGGGATGGTACGAGCAGTACTTC. Drawing the rest from reference TRBV18 and TRBJ2-7, the complete variable domain is NAGVMQNPRHLVRRRGQEARLRCSPMKGHSHVYWYRQLPEEGLKFMVYLQKENIIDESGMPKERFSAEFPKEGPSILRIQQVVRGDSAAYFCASSPPQGWYEQYFGPGTRLTVT.

The V and J genes are TRBV7-2 and TRBJ2-7; D is unresolved. The germline V gene has CDR1 SGHTA and CDR2 FQGNSA. This CDR3 has 15 amino acids. V was clipped by 1 base and J by 0 bases, with 10 bases between them. The CDR3 nucleotides read TGTGCCAGCAGCTTAGGGGCGGCGATCTCCTACGAGCAGTACTTC. Translating gives CASSLGAAISYEQYF.

V is TRBV30 and J is TRBJ2-3, with a tentative D call TRBD1 (6 bases). The V end lost 5 bases, the J end lost 5 bases, and 23 bases lay between the germline ends. The germline V gene encodes CDR1 GTSNPN and CDR2 SVGIG (reference sequence). This CDR3 is built from 16 residues. CDR3 residues: CAWAILQGNGGDTQYF. CDR3 nucleotide sequence: TGTGCCTGGGCCATCCTACAGGGTAATGGAGGAGATACGCAGTATTTT. Supplemented by reference TRBV30 and TRBJ2-3, the full variable domain reads SQTIHQWPATLVQPVGSPLSLECTVEGTSNPNLYWYRQAAGRGLQLLFYSVGIGQISSEVPQNLSASRPQDRQFILSSKKLLLSDSGFYLCAWAILQGNGGDTQYFGPGTRLTVL.

This chain uses TRBV4-2 with TRBJ2-7; TRBD1 matches 9 bases. The V gene's germline CDR1 is LGHNA and CDR2 YNFKEQ. CDR3 length equals 16 residues. V was pared by 2 bases and J by 0 bases, with 5 bases of the junction left unmatched. CDR3 nucleotides: TGTGCCAGCAGCCAAATTGGGGACAGGGTCTCCTACGAGCAGTACTTC. Encoded protein: CASSQIGDRVSYEQYF.

The V and J genes are TRBV7-2 and TRBJ2-7; D unclear. V lost 4 bases to trimming and J lost 3 bases, with 4 bases between them. The CDR3 consists of 11 residues. The germline CDR1 and CDR2 sequences are SGHTA and FQGNSA. The CDR3 nucleotides are TGTGCCAGCAGCTCATACTACGAGCAGTACTTC. It codes for CASSSYYEQYF.

The rearrangement uses TRBV5-1 and TRBJ1-2; the D is unclear. V was shortened by 4 bases and J by 4 bases, with 17 bases between the two germline ends. The CDR3 spans 15 residues. CDR1 SGHRS and CDR2 YFSETQ come from the germline V gene. CDR3 bases: TGCGCCAGCAGCCCCGTGGGCAGGAGGACCTATGGCTACACCTTC. This translates into CASSPVGRRTYGYTF.

The DNA of the CDR3 is TGTGCCAGTGGGACCCAAGGGAGCGAGCAGTACTTC. This sequence encodes CASGTQGSEQYF. The gene calls are TRBV18 and TRBJ2-7, with D possibly called TRBD1 or TRBD2 (5 bases each). In germline, CDR1 is KGHSH, CDR2 LQKENI. This CDR3 region has 12 residues. V lost 9 bases and J 6 bases, leaving 15 bases between the germline ends.

This clone was counted a few times. This chain links TRBV28 with TRBJ1-1, with TRBD1 matching 9 bases. Trimming took 5 bases from V and 5 from J; bases not matched to a gene: 6. CDR3 length: 14 residues. The germline gives CDR1 MDHEN, CDR2 SYDVKM. For the CDR3, the DNA is TGTGCCAGCAGTCTCCAAGGGACAGGGACTGAAGCTTTCTTT. Translation gives CASSLQGTGTEAFF.

This clone has a handful of counts. This chain joins TRBV30 and TRBJ2-7; 10 nucleotides line up with TRBD1. The germline gives CDR1 GTSNPN, CDR2 SVGIG (reference sequence). After removal of 2 bases from V and 2 bases from J, the junction contained 3 bases not matched to a gene. There are 14 residues in the CDR3. The CDR3 loop is CAWSSGTGAYEQYF. In DNA, the CDR3 is TGTGCCTGGAGTTCGGGGACAGGGGCCTACGAGCAGTACTTC.

This clone was seen a handful of times. This rearrangement joins TRBV18 to TRBJ2-7; D is uncertain. V was trimmed by 2 bases and J by 5 bases, leaving 13 bases between them. CDR1 and CDR2 (germline): KGHSH, LQKENI. The CDR3 is 14 residues long. The CDR3 is CASSPMGNRDEQYF. The CDR3 nucleotides are TGTGCCAGCTCACCAATGGGGAATCGGGACGAGCAGTACTTC.

V gene TRBV6-5 combines with J gene TRBJ2-7; D not certain. V shed 2 bases and J shed 4 bases, with 15 bases lying between them. CDR3 size: 15 residues. From germline, CDR1 is MNHEY and CDR2 SVGAGI. DNA of the CDR3: TGTGCCAGCAGTTACCGGCCGGTTGCTTTGTACGAGCAGTACTTC. It translates to CASSYRPVALYEQYF.

The genes are TRBV4-1 and TRBJ1-6; 7 bases are a match to TRBD1. V was clipped by 2 bases and J by 5 bases; unmatched bases: 3. The CDR3 has 15 residues. Germline CDR1 MGHRA, CDR2 YSYEKL. The CDR3 sequence: CASSQYRGNNSPLHF. The DNA of the CDR3 is TGCGCCAGCAGCCAATACAGGGGAAATAATTCACCCCTCCACTTT.

The chain couples TRBV5-1 to TRBJ2-7, with D unclear. V was shortened by 0 bases and J by 3 bases, with 4 bases between the two germline ends. The germline gives CDR1 SGHRS, CDR2 YFSETQ. The CDR3 consists of 12 residues. The DNA of the CDR3 is TGCGCCAGCAGCTTGGGGAACTACGAGCAGTACTTC. It translates to CASSLGNYEQYF.

As concerns this clone: One end of the junction does not line up with germline, which may come from a read error. The chain links TRBV5-1 to TRBJ1-1, with D perhaps matching TRBD1 (6 bases). CDR3 length: 11 amino acids. CDR1 SGHRS and CDR2 YFSETQ come from the germline V gene. The CDR3 DNA sequence: TGCGCCAGCAGCTTCCTCACCGGGACATATTTT. Protein sequence: CASSFLTGTYF.

The chain joins TRBV5-1 to TRBJ2-7; D is tentatively TRBD1 or TRBD2 (5 bases each). Trimming left V 0 bases short and J 0 bases short, with 13 bases between. Germline loops: CDR1 SGHRS, CDR2 YFSETQ. This CDR3 has 16 amino acids. The CDR3 coding sequence is TGCGCCAGCAGCTTGGTTGATCCAGGGACCTCCTACGAGCAGTACTTC. Translated: CASSLVDPGTSYEQYF. The whole variable domain, filled in from reference TRBV5-1 and TRBJ2-7, reads KAGVTQTPRYLIKTRGQQVTLSCSPISGHRSVSWYQQTPGQGLQFLFEYFSETQRNKGNFPGRFSGRQFSNSRSEMNVSTLELGDSALYLCASSLVDPGTSYEQYFGPGTRLTVT.

The chain links TRBV5-4 to TRBJ1-2; D call uncertain. The V gene lost 3 bases and the J gene lost 3 bases, with 9 bases spanning the gap. CDR3 length: 13 residues. The V gene's germline CDR1 is SGHNT and CDR2 YYREEE (reference sequence). The CDR3 protein is CASSSDGYYGYTF. CDR3 bases: TGTGCCAGCAGCTCGGACGGCTACTATGGCTACACCTTC.

V gene TRBV29-1 combines with J gene TRBJ2-7; TRBD1 matches at 8 bases. This CDR3 spans 14 amino acids. CDR1 is SQVTM and CDR2 is ANQGSEA in the germline V gene. With 5 bases clipped from V and 0 bases from J, the junction kept 6 bases outside the gene matches. The CDR3 is CSVLTGDSSYEQYF. DNA for the CDR3: TGCAGCGTTTTGACAGGGGACAGCTCCTACGAGCAGTACTTC.